The present entry profiles one T cell receptor (beta chain) with its context. The V gene end was trimmed by 3 bases and the J gene end by 5 bases; junction bases not matched to a gene: 10. CDR1 and CDR2 (germline): SGHNT, YYREEE (reference sequence). The CDR3 has 16 residues. Measured with immunoSEQ multiplex PCR; TCRdb has only the in-frame clones, and not every one. The sample has 69,000 or so clones, roughly 90% seen once. This record comes from a study of T cell changes during pregnancy in multiple sclerosis. The rearrangement links TRBV5-4 to TRBJ2-1, with 8 bases matching TRBD2. The sequence was obtained from a female donor in good health, enrolled as a control in a pregnancy study. The material sequenced was CD4+ T cells from peripheral blood mononuclear cells, taken in the third trimester of pregnancy. CDR3 bases: TGTGCCAGCAGCTCCCCGGGGGGGCCCTGGAACAATGAGCAGTTCTTC. Translating gives CASSSPGGPWNNEQFF.